This entry lists 9 T cell receptor beta chains sequenced from one sample in a study of technical replicates of blood from a few donors. Here immunoSEQ multiplex PCR was the method, and the copy in TCRdb shows in-frame clones only, minus some. The sample yields about 70,000 clones, over 85% seen once. The source material was T cells isolated from PBMCs. These receptors were taken from a human donor in good health.

The CDR3 DNA reads as TGTGCCAGCAGCTTGGACAGGGGTTCTTACGAGCAGTACTTC. It translates to CASSLDRGSYEQYF. The rearrangement uses TRBV11-2 and TRBJ2-7; TRBD1 matches at 9 bases. Germline CDR1 and CDR2: SGHAT and FQNNGV. With V trimmed by 3 bases and J by 4 bases, 4 bases remained unmatched. The CDR3 runs 14 residues.

The chain has TRBV5-1 and TRBJ1-4; D possibly corresponds to TRBD1 (6 bases). V lost 4 bases and J lost 4, with 14 bases in between. Per germline, CDR1 SGHRS and CDR2 YFSETQ. CDR3 length: 15 residues. The DNA for the CDR3 is TGCGCCAGCAGCAAAGACGACAGGATTAATGAAAAACTGTTTTTT. It yields the protein CASSKDDRINEKLFF.

The chain uses TRBV9 and TRBJ2-2; the D is unclear. This CDR3 is 12 amino acids long. Deletions cut 5 bases from V and 8 bases from J, with 10 bases between. Germline lookup yields CDR1 SGDLS and CDR2 YYNGEE. CDR3 sequence: CASSARAGELFF. The CDR3 nucleotides are TGTGCCAGCAGTGCTCGAGCGGGGGAGCTGTTTTTT.

This chain uses TRBV9 with TRBJ1-2, with D unclear. The CDR3 covers 12 residues. V was pared by 3 bases and J by 6 bases, with 9 bases between. Germline-derived CDR1 and CDR2 are SGDLS and YYNGEE. The CDR3 DNA reads TGTGCCAGCAGCGCTCCCCAGGATGGCTACACCTTC. It yields the protein CASSAPQDGYTF.

This chain uses TRBV11-1 with TRBJ2-7; D might be TRBD2 (5 bases). Germline CDR1 reads SGHAT; CDR2 reads FQDESV (reference sequence). The CDR3 is 13 residues long. Between the trimmed V and J ends, which lost 1 base and 6 bases, there was a span of 10 bases. CDR3 in DNA: TGTGCCAGCAGCTTAGGCGGGCGAGGCGAGCAGTACTTC. It translates to CASSLGGRGEQYF.

The chain has TRBV5-4 and TRBJ2-3; 14 bases fit TRBD2. The germline CDR1 and CDR2 sequences are SGHNT and YYREEE (reference sequence). Trimming removed 4 bases from V and 1 base from J; junction bases left unmatched: 14. The CDR3 is 20 amino acids. The CDR3 region has the DNA TGTGCCAGCAGCAAGGGGACTAGCGGGAGTGGTGTCTGGGGCACAGATACGCAGTATTTT. It specifies CASSKGTSGSGVWGTDTQYF.

V is TRBV29-1 and J is TRBJ1-1; 8 bases fit TRBD1. This CDR3 comprises 11 residues. With 7 bases clipped from V and 12 bases from J, the junction kept 10 bases outside the gene matches. The germline V gene encodes CDR1 SQVTM and CDR2 ANQGSEA. CDR3 coding DNA: TGCAGCGCGGAGGACAGGGAGGTAACTTTCTTT. Protein sequence: CSAEDREVTFF.

J is TRBJ2-5 and V is TRBV28; 12 bases are a match to TRBD2. The CDR3 sequence is 17 residues long. Germline V gene data show CDR1 as MDHEN and CDR2 as SYDVKM. With 2 bases clipped from V and 2 bases from J, the junction kept 6 bases outside the gene matches. In nucleotides, the CDR3 is TGTGCCAGCAGTTTAGCACTAGCGGGAGGCGTACAAGAGACCCAGTACTTC. Its translation is CASSLALAGGVQETQYF.

This clone was observed once. The gene calls are TRBV15 and TRBJ2-3; D unresolved. CDR3 length equals 14 residues. V lost 0 bases and J lost 6, with 10 bases in between. Germline CDR1 LNHNV, CDR2 YYDKDF (reference sequence). The CDR3 is CATSRDFSWDTQYF. The CDR3 DNA reads TGTGCCACCAGCAGAGATTTTAGTTGGGATACGCAGTATTTT. The full variable domain, in which reference TRBV15 and TRBJ2-3 provide the parts outside the CDR3, is DAMVIQNPRYQVTQFGKPVTLSCSQTLNHNVMYWYQQKSSQAPKLLFHYYDKDFNNEADTPDNFQSRRPNTSFCFLDIRSPGLGDTAMYLCATSRDFSWDTQYFGPGTRLTVL.